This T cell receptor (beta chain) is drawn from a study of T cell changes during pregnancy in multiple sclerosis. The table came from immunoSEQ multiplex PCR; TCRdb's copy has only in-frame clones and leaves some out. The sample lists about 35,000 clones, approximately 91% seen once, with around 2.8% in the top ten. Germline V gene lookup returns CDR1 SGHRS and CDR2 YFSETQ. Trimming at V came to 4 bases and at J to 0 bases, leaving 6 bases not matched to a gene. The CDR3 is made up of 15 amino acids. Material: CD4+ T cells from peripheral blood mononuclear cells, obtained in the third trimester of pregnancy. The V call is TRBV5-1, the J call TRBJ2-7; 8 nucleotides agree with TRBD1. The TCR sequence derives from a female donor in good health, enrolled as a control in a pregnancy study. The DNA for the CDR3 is TGCGCCAGCAGCGAGATGCAGGGGGCCTCCTACGAGCAGTACTTC. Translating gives CASSEMQGASYEQYF. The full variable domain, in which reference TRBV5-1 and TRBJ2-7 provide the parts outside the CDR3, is KAGVTQTPRYLIKTRGQQVTLSCSPISGHRSVSWYQQTPGQGLQFLFEYFSETQRNKGNFPGRFSGRQFSNSRSEMNVSTLELGDSALYLCASSEMQGASYEQYFGPGTRLTVT.